At least ten counts were recorded for the clone carrying this TCR beta chain. Its antigen is undetermined. The sample is drawn from a study of early T cells in non-severe SARS-CoV-2 infection. Study-level information: The chains were unpaired, and the sequenced material was bulk RNA from unsorted whole blood.

Separate cDNA molecules each had unique molecular identifiers attached to them. Each CDR3 protein is one row after TCRdb ran MiXCR on the 5' RACE reads. The sample consists of about 33,000 distinct CDR3 sequences, over 4.5% of them appearing once. Study outcomes and limitations: A preference for anti-spike CD8 responses marked VDJdb matching, which missed private and CD4 specificities.

V was trimmed by 7 bases and J by 2 bases, leaving 22 bases between them. Germline lookup yields CDR1 MNHEY and CDR2 SMNVEV (reference sequence). The CDR3 is 17 residues long. The clonotype originates from an adult who was a healthcare worker with PCR-confirmed SARS-CoV-2 infection or an uninfected control (not recorded which). Material: whole blood. The chain combines TRBV27 with TRBJ2-3; a possible D gene is TRBD2 (5 bases). CDR3 bases: TGTGCCAGCACATCTCACCCCGCCGGGGTGCTCACAGATACGCAGTATTTT. The encoded protein is CASTSHPAGVLTDTQYF.